There are a few counts of the clone carrying this T cell receptor (beta chain). What it binds is not known. The data derive from a study of cytomegalovirus exposure and HLA in healthy donors. CDR3 length: 14 residues. Per germline, CDR1 GTSNPN and CDR2 SVGIG (reference sequence). J lost 2 bases, V lost 4 bases, and 6 bases had no gene match. Vbeta (60) and Jbeta (13) primers were used in the PCR. Sequencing was performed with immunoSEQ multiplex PCR; in TCRdb, only in-frame clones are kept and a portion is missing. The sample has 130,000 to 150,000 clones, roughly three quarters seen once. Study-wide results and limits: Several V segments, TRBV6-2 and TRBV6-3 among them, could not be told apart and were dropped.

J is TRBJ2-7 and V is TRBV30, with TRBD2 matching over 9 bases. The material sequenced was PBMCs. This receptor was obtained from a woman in her thirties or forties in good health and CMV-seropositive. CDR3 nucleotide sequence: TGTGCCTGGACCCGTAGCGGGGGACCCTACGAGCAGTACTTC. It is translated as CAWTRSGGPYEQYF.